Reported below is one TCR beta chain. Its antigen has not been determined. No per-base quality is available; no much larger clone lies one base away. In total, 600 or so healthy bone marrow donors made up the cohort. At the time of sampling, every cohort member was nominally healthy, though immune exposures that went unrecorded were likely present. The donor tested CMV seropositive and was one of the 289 seropositive cohort members. Each donor provided a peripheral blood sample, and peripheral blood mononuclear cells were used for TCR beta sequencing. The Qiagen DNeasy Blood Extraction Kit was used to extract genomic DNA from the blood cell samples. This sample was included in a study of cytomegalovirus exposure and HLA in healthy donors (dated by TCRdb to about 2017). Some background on the complete study: An earlier analysis of 587 of the donors reported 276 Gb of sequence data and approximately 110 million unique TCR beta sequences from 150 million to 200 million T cells. Roughly 300 gigabases of sequencing data and 75 million to 85 million unique TCR sequences made up an early release that covered several hundred HLA-typed donors. Of the roughly 400 genotyped donors, roughly 76% were placed in the genetic ancestry cluster associated with self-reported Caucasian donors. The study was designed to test whether signatures of past pathogen exposure could be identified by cataloging public T cell receptors. The study profiled the T cell repertoires of fewer than 850 subjects by immunosequencing and related them to cytomegalovirus serostatus. Besides the first cohort of 550 to 750 subjects, a separate validation cohort made up of 120 different subjects was used. To predict cytomegalovirus infection status, the study brought together high-throughput TCR immunosequencing, statistical association of individual TCRs with disease status, and machine learning. To study patterns of TCR occurrence, a later analysis re-analyzed previously published TCR beta repertoires from 650 to 750 donors and added high-resolution HLA genotyping. Rather than using new phenotypic data, the later analysis identified candidate immune exposures from TCR beta sequences and from how often those sequences occurred across donors. To decide whether each TCR beta V gene segment behaved as functional or pseudogenic, an earlier analysis of several hundred of the donors relied on high-throughput TCR beta sequencing. Donor age, sex, ethnicity and CMV serostatus were compiled alongside the repertoire data. A later genetic analysis used genome-wide SNP genotypes for about three fifths of the 666 donors, treating that subset as a discovery cohort. Every discovery cohort repertoire had been produced on one sequencing platform. HLA typing included class I and class II loci at four-digit resolution. The number of donors typed differed by locus, with roughly 629-640 for A, B, C, DRB1 and DQB1, around 500 for DQA1, nearly 610 for DPA1, and around 460 for DPB1. Because of strong linkage in the cohort, roughly five DR-DQ haplotypes were treated as single units for association and clustering. On average, roughly 200,000 unique TCR beta nucleotide sequences were sequenced per donor among 398 genotyped donors of the cohort, with roughly 18% of those sequences being non-productive. The paper's findings and limits, for the study overall: A later analysis found that TCR association rates varied across HLA loci, with DRB1 alleles showing the most associated TCRs and HLA-C alleles the fewest. At a false discovery rate of 0.05, a later analysis linked about 17,000 TCR beta sequences to specific HLA alleles. Linkage disequilibrium might explain the correlated functional status among segregating V segments, but an unknown experimental factor could not be excluded. A further reported finding was that TCR beta sequences accurately predicted the HLA-A and HLA-B alleles for most subjects in the first cohort. Most CMV-associated TCR beta chains appeared to be HLA-restricted in a later analysis, and the HLA associations seemed to be driven largely by CMV exposure. A group of highly shared sequence variants was considered likely to be a technical artifact of the sequencing pipeline. The study listed approximately 150 TCR beta chains as associated with cytomegalovirus. Because counts were too low, 15 to 20 rarely observed V segments, including chromosome 9 orphons, were excluded from the earlier analysis of some 590 of the donors. According to a later analysis, parvovirus B19, influenza, CMV and Epstein-Barr virus appeared linked to several top co-occurrence clusters. A few of the identified cytomegalovirus-associated TCR beta chains were confirmed in vitro to be specific for cytomegalovirus antigens. Cytomegalovirus status was reported to be diagnosed by the classifier with high specificity and sensitivity in both the original and validation cohorts. The 87-base-pair reads could not distinguish some IMGT-functional V segments, including TRBV6-2 and TRBV6-3, so those segments were excluded. When HLA alleles, especially DR and DQ, strongly co-occurred, attributing TCR associations to individual alleles was difficult. The presence/absence analyses assumed that sequencing depth was roughly uniform across donors, and that assumption may not be true. According to the authors, the approach could potentially be generalized to other disease states and immunological phenotypes. Compared with equally common non-associated chains, HLA-associated TCR beta chains in a later analysis were more clonally expanded and had lower generation probabilities. CMV serostatus was the only immune exposure information available for the cohort. Because some donors lacked HLA typing at each locus, the association tests relied only on the typed subset. V-gene and J-gene trimming of TCR beta chains was associated with a missense DCLRE1C variant in a later genetic analysis, and the association was replicated in an independent cohort. Compared with the approximately 710-donor mean, donors in an Asian-associated ancestry cluster had fewer N-insertions in productive TCRs, according to a later genetic analysis. The cohort was sequenced for TCR beta chains only, and without alpha or paired-chain data the features that could be detected were limited. Broadly in line with IMGT annotations, most TCR beta V segments showed up in productive rearrangements about 90% or about 30% of the time in an earlier analysis of several hundred of the donors. Across donors, most TCR sequences were observed very rarely, whereas some public TCRs were present in many individuals.

The library was produced with the immunoSEQ multiplex PCR assay. The multiplex PCR relied on a mix of 60 forward primers for TCR Vbeta segments and 13 reverse primers for TCR Jbeta segments. Amplification of the CDR3 region of rearranged TCR beta genes was performed with a multiplex PCR assay on genomic DNA. The Illumina HiSeq System was used to sequence the amplified TCR beta libraries as 87-base-pair reads. On the study's bioinformatics: In a later analysis, tens of millions of unique TCR beta chains were counted across the roughly 670 repertoires, and roughly 11 million of these chains were shared by at least two donors. To remove PCR and sequencing errors, raw reads were error-corrected and collapsed into unique sequences using a nearest-neighbor algorithm that merged closely related sequences. V, D and J gene segments were assigned by aligning CDR3 sequences to IMGT reference sequences. For a sequence to be retained, a match of at least six nucleotides to both a V gene segment and a J gene segment was required. Rearrangements were classified as productive when the CDR3 lacked stop codons and remained in frame with V and J, and all other rearrangements were classified as non-productive. CDR3 was defined according to IMGT convention as the region running from the second conserved V-encoded cysteine to the conserved J-encoded phenylalanine. The earlier analysis of some 550 of the donors excluded any sequence lacking an unambiguous match to a single V gene segment. An earlier analysis of a few hundred of the donors called V segments functional above 56.7% productive rearrangements and segregating when the between-donor standard deviation exceeded 5%. A statistical classification framework was developed to diagnose cytomegalovirus status using the catalog of TCR beta chain sequences. In a later analysis, V and J genes were assigned by comparing TCR nucleotide sequences against IMGT/GENE-DB human TR gene sequences. In a later analysis, CDR3 sequences and most-parsimonious VDJ recombination scenarios were assigned using the TCRdist pipeline. A later analysis defined each TCR beta chain by its CDR3 amino acid sequence plus V-gene family, and excluded reads lacking a unique V-gene family. A later analysis removed several hundred highly shared, low-generation-probability nucleotide sequences to deal with suspected cross-contamination and a sequencing artifact. In a later analysis, a clonal expansion index for each public chain was calculated from normalized within-repertoire ranks of inferred template counts. In a later analysis, generation probabilities were computed using a VDJ recombination model fitted to out-of-frame rearrangements, and the results were checked against IGoR. Hypergeometric tests were used in a later analysis to score TCR-TCR, TCR-HLA and TCR-CMV co-occurrence, with a repertoire-size bias correction applied to the TCR pairs. A later analysis estimated false discovery rates by permuting HLA or CMV assignments 20 times. In a later analysis, co-occurring TCRs were grouped using DBSCAN, with TCRdist sequence similarity added in when clustering inside HLA-allele-positive subsets. Repertoires with fewer than 30,000 or more than 120,000 public chains were left out of co-occurrence clustering, as were several repertoires with anomalous nucleotide sharing. The immuneACCESS repertoire file appears here via TCRdb, limited to in-frame rearrangements. These files lack a portion of the clones; in checked studies, under half of the deficit traces to unresolved V genes, and the cause of the others is not known. V, J and clone size are taken as reported in that table, and D and trimming were inferred from the DNA itself. The sample yields about 210,000 clones; around 80% were counted once. The ten largest clones add up to about 6.4% of the sample.

Inclusive of the bounding cysteine and phenylalanine, the CDR3 is 18 residues long. Only the CDR3 DNA is retained, 54 bases long and in frame from the first base. V and J are truncated by 3 bases and 6 bases respectively, leaving an intervening sequence of 26 bases. In the germline V gene, CDR1 corresponds to SNHLY and CDR2 to FYNNEI. The chain employs TRBV2 and TRBJ1-1; perhaps TRBD1 is the D gene, with 5 bases matching. What was sequenced was PBMCs. The sequence derives from a man aged 35 to 55 in good health and CMV-seropositive. The nucleotide sequence is given as TGTGCCAGCAGTGAGGCGGCAGTCTGGGGGGGGTTGGTGGCTGAAGCTTTCTTT. It codes for CASSEAAVWGGLVAEAFF.